This T cell receptor beta chain was recovered during a study of Graves' ophthalmopathy and Graves' hyperthyroidism (dated by TCRdb to the late 2010s). At the level of the whole study: Peripheral blood was collected before any treatment was given, at the time of initial diagnosis. To explore V-J signatures that distinguish ophthalmopathy from hyperthyroidism, a discovery set of around 100 patients was enrolled, made up of over 40 with ophthalmopathy and fewer than 60 with stable hyperthyroidism. The study used signatures of the TCR beta repertoire to tell Graves' ophthalmopathy apart from Graves' hyperthyroidism and to predict which patients would progress to ophthalmopathy. In five or six hyperthyroidism patients, T-cell repertoires of thyroid tissue and blood were compared. The independent validation cohort included 18 to 20 hyperthyroidism patients plus 17 patients who later progressed from hyperthyroidism to ophthalmopathy. Following sample collection, hyperthyroidism patients were given methimazole at a starting dose of 30 mg daily, and ophthalmopathy patients were given high-dose intravenous methylprednisolone. In total, some 140 blood samples were TCR-sequenced: 40 to 45 ophthalmopathy, roughly 77 hyperthyroidism and approximately 17 hyperthyroidism-to-ophthalmopathy patients. The approximately 100 discovery patients were randomly divided into training and test sets at a 7:3 ratio. The research as a whole found: In cross-validation, the 13-signature model distinguished ophthalmopathy from stable hyperthyroidism with less than 90% sensitivity and 81.08% specificity, while in the test set the corresponding values were about 80% and 75%. Most expanded thyroid clonotypes with frequency above 0.001 were also detected in blood, suggesting blood repertoires may reflect the thyroid immune response. In validation, the model predicted ophthalmopathy progression with more than 70% sensitivity and 72% to 80% specificity; more than ten predicted patients were CT-confirmed with GO in a median of roughly 6.8 months. No statistical method was used to set the sample size in advance, and the investigators knew which group each participant was assigned to.

Hyperthyroidism was considered stable if no progression to ophthalmopathy occurred within 18 months of follow-up. Hyperthyroidism patients were newly diagnosed, were aged 18 to 65 years, and had a disease duration under 2 months. Anyone with other autoimmune diseases, uncontrolled infections, pregnancy or lactation was excluded from the study. Diagnosis relied on clinical symptoms, serum thyroxine, TRAb, thyroid ultrasound and orbital computed tomography. PBMCs were isolated from 8 to 10 ml of fresh peripheral blood by Ficoll-Paque density gradient centrifugation. Trizol reagent was used to extract the total RNA, and its quality was then checked on an Agilent 2100 Bioanalyzer. TCR beta CDR3 regions were amplified from RNA transcripts for repertoire sequencing. HTBI primers and the Qiagen OneStep RT-PCR kit were used in a first-round RT-PCR, which was followed by a second-round multiplex PCR, size selection and purification. Sequencing of the libraries was carried out on an Illumina HiSeq2000 in paired-end mode with 100 bp reads. The paper's data handling went like this. SOAPnuke was used to process the reads, throwing out any read that had adapters, had uncalled bases, had a mean Phred below 15, or lacked an exact constant-primer or identifier match. COPE v1.2.5 was used to merge high-quality paired reads. Unique nucleotide sequences were defined as clonotypes and aligned to IMGT TRB V, D and J references using MiTCR v1.1. The analysis was limited to V-J combinations with a frequency above 0.0001, which together covered 99.2% of repertoires. A TCR clonal expansion and chaos score per V-J combination was defined as the ratio of F50 clonal expansion to chaos observed in the TCRdist matrix. Features were reduced by Welch's t-statistics and random forest to roughly 14 V-J combinations, which fed a naive Bayes classifier. The similarity between thyroid and blood repertoires was quantified using the Morisita-Horn index. The public reads were quality trimmed at Q25 with fastp and then assembled into clones with MiXCR by TCRdb, keeping productive beta chains. Each CDR3 protein gets just one entry, which takes the most common genes and DNA from the rows behind it. For this entry, the V and J calls and clone size follow TCRdb and not the study's own pipeline. A total of about 400,000 distinct CDR3 sequences appear in this sample, under 25% of them only once. Of the sample, more than 2.5% is held by the ten largest clones.

V and J are truncated by 3 bases and 5 bases respectively, leaving an intervening sequence of 13 bases. The CDR1 and CDR2 encoded by the germline V gene (reference sequence) are DFQATT and SNEGSKA. The CDR3 length equals 13 residues, ends included. Kept here is only the CDR3 DNA, which spans 39 bases and is read in frame from base 1. Notes on this clonotype: What antigen it recognizes has not been identified. A read error may explain this, as a much larger clone is one base away. The CDR3 ends on some other residue instead of the conserved phenylalanine or tryptophan, so this is likely a read error.

In this chain, TRBV20-1 is recombined with TRBJ1-2; no confident D gene assignment can be made. The specimen was peripheral blood. The TCR was taken from a woman aged 18-35 years with stable Graves' hyperthyroidism. Donor details come from another sample of the same person, matched by shared clones. Here is the DNA: TGCAGTGCTAGTTGGAGGGTAGGGTATGGCTACACCTTG. This is translated as CSASWRVGYGYTL.